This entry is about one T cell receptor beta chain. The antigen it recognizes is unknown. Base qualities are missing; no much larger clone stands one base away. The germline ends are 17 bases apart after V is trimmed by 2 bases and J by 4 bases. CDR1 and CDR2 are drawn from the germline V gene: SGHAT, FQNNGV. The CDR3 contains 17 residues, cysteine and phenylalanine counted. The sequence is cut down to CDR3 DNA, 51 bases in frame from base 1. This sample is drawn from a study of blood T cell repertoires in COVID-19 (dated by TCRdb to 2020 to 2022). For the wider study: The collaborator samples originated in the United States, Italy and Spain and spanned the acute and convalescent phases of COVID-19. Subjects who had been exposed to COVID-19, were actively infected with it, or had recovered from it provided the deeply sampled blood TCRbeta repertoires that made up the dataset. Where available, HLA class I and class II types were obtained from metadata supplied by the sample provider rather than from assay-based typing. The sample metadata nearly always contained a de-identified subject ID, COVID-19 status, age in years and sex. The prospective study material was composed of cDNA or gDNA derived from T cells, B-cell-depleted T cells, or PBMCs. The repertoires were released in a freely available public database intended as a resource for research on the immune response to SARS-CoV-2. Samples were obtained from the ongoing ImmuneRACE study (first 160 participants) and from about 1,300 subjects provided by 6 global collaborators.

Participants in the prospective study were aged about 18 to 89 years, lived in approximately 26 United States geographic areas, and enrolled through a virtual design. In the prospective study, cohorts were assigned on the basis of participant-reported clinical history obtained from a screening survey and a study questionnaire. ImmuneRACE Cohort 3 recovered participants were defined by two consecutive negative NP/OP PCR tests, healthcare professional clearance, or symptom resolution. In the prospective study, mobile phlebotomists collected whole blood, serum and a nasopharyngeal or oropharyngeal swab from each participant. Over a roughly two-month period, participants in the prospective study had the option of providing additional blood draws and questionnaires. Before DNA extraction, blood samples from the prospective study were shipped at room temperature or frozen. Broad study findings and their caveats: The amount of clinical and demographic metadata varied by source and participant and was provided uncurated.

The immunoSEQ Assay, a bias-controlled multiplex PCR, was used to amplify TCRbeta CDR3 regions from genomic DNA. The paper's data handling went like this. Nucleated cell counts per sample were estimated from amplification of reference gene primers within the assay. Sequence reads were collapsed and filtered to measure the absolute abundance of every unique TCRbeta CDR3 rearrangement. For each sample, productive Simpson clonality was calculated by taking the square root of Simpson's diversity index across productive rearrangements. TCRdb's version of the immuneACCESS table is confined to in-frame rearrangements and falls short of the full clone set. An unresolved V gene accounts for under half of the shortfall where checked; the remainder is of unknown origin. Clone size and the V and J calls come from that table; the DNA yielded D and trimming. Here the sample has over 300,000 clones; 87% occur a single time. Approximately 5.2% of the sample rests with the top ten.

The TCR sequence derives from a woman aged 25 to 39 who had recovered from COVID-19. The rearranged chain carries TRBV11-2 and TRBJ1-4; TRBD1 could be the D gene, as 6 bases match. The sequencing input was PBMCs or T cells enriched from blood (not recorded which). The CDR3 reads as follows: CASSLPLRGGVNEKLFF. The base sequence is TGTGCCAGCAGCTTACCGCTTAGGGGGGGCGTTAATGAAAAACTGTTTTTT.